Reported below is one T cell receptor beta chain. Its matching antigen is unknown. The sample originates from a study of T cells expressing NK-cell markers. The length of the CDR3 is 12 residues. Study-level points and caveats: Of the CD8+ T cells in 5 to 7 donors, 1.0-7.0% belonged to dominant NKG2C+ clonotypes. These clonotypes also led the CD3+CD56-NKG2C+ fraction in several donors.

The authors made TCR beta cDNA libraries by 5'RACE template switching. This switching added a universal primer site and UMIs. TCRdb reanalyzed the 5' RACE reads, giving one entry per CDR3 protein sequence and no DNA. This sample carries roughly 430,000 distinct CDR3 sequences, with approximately 6.8% going to the ten biggest clones. The gene calls are TRBV12-3 or TRBV12-4 and TRBJ1-2. The sequence came from a woman aged 18 to 69 in good health. The material sequenced was blood T cells: a sorted CD56 or NKG2C T cell subset, CD4+ or CD8+ T cells, or bulk PBMC T cells (not recorded which). CDR3 in amino acids: CAGGGLGYGYTF.